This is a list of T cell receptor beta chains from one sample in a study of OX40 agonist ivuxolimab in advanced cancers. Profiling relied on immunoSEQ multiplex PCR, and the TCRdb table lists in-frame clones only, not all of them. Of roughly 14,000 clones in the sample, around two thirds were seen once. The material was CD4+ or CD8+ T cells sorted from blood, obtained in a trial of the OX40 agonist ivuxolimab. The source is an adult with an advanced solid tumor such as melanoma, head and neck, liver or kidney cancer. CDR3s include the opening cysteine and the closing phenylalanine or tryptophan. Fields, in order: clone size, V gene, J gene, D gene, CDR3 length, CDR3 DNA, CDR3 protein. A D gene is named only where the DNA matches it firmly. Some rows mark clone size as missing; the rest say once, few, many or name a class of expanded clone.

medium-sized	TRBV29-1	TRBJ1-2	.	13	TGCAGCGTTGAGGTTCCAAATAACTATGGCTACACCTTC	CSVEVPNNYGYTF
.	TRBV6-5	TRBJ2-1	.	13	TGTGCCAGCGGGGCCAGGGTTTACAATGAGCAGTTCTTC	CASGARVYNEQFF
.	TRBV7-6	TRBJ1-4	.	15	TGTGCCAGCAGCTTAAGGGCGCAGGGTGGGGAAAAACTGTTTTTT	CASSLRAQGGEKLFF
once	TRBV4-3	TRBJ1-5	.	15	TGCGCCAGCAGCCAAGGAGTCTATCCCAATCAGCCCCAGCATTTT	CASSQGVYPNQPQHF
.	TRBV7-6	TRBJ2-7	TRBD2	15	TGTGCCAGCAGCTATAGCGGGGGGGCGTCCTACGAGCAGTACTTC	CASSYSGGASYEQYF
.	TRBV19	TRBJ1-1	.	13	TGTGCCAGTAGTATATACCAGAACACTGAAGCTTTCTTT	CASSIYQNTEAFF
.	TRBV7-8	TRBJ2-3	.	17	TGTGCCAGCAGCCCACGTCCGGCCGAGATCATCACAGATACGCAGTATTTT	CASSPRPAEIITDTQYF
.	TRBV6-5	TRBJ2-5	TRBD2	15	TGTGCCAGCAGTTACTCCGGCGGGGGGGCAGAGACCCAGTACTTC	CASSYSGGGAETQYF
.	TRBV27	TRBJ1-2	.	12	TGTGCCAGCAGAGACGGGTATTATGGCTACACCTTC	CASRDGYYGYTF
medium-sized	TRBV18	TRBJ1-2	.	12	TGTGCCAGCTCACCGGACAGCTATGGCTACACCTTC	CASSPDSYGYTF
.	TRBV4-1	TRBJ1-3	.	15	TGCGCCAGCAGCCAGGCGGACAGTTCTGGAAACACCATATATTTT	CASSQADSSGNTIYF
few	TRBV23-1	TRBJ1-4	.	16	TGCGCCAGCAGTCAATGGTGTGCAGTAACTAATGAAAAACTGTTTTTT	CASSQWCAVTNEKLFF
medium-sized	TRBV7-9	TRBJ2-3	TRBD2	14	TGTGCCAGCAGCTCGGGACTAGGCACAGATACGCAGTATTTT	CASSSGLGTDTQYF
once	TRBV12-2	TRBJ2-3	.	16	TGTGCAAGTCGCTTAGGCGGACAGGGAGGCACAGATACGCAGTATTTT	CASRLGGQGGTDTQYF
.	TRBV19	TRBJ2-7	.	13	TGTGCCAGTAGTATGGGCATCTCCTACGAGCAGTACTTC	CASSMGISYEQYF
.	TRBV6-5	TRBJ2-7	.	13	TGTGCCAGCAGTTACGCTGATTCTTACGAGCAGTACTTC	CASSYADSYEQYF
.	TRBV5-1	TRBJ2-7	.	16	TGCGCCAGCAGCTTGGCCGGGGTGGCTAGTGAAGGCGAGCAGTACTTC	CASSLAGVASEGEQYF
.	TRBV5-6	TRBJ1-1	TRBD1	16	TGTGCCAGCGAAAGGGACAACAGGGGGGTCAACACTGAAGCTTTCTTT	CASERDNRGVNTEAFF
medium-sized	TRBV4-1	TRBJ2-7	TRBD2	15	TGCGCCAGCAGCCAAGGGACTAGCGGGTTCTACGAGCAGTACTTC	CASSQGTSGFYEQYF
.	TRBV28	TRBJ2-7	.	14	TGTGCCAGCAGATCCCCGACAGGAACCTACGAGCAGTACTTC	CASRSPTGTYEQYF
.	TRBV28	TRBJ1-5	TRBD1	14	TGTGCCAGCAGGATGACAGGGGGCCTTCAGCCCCAGCATTTT	CASRMTGGLQPQHF
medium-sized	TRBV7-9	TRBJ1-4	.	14	TGTGCCAGCAGCTCCCCCGGGGCTGGTGAAAAACTGTTTTTT	CASSSPGAGEKLFF
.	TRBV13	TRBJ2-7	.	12	TGTGCCAGCAGCCAAGGGTTTACCGAGCAGTACTTC	CASSQGFTEQYF
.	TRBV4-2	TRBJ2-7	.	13	TGTGCCAGCAGCCAAGACAACTCCTACGAGCAGTACTTC	CASSQDNSYEQYF
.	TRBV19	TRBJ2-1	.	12	TGTGCCAGTAGTATGGGGGTGTCTGAGCAGTTCTTC	CASSMGVSEQFF
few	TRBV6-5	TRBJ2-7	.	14	TGTGCCAGCAGTTACTCGGGACAAGTCTACGAGCAGTACTTC	CASSYSGQVYEQYF
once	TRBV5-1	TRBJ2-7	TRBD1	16	TGCGCCAGCAGCTGGATGGCCGGGACAGGACCCTACGAGCAGTACTTC	CASSWMAGTGPYEQYF